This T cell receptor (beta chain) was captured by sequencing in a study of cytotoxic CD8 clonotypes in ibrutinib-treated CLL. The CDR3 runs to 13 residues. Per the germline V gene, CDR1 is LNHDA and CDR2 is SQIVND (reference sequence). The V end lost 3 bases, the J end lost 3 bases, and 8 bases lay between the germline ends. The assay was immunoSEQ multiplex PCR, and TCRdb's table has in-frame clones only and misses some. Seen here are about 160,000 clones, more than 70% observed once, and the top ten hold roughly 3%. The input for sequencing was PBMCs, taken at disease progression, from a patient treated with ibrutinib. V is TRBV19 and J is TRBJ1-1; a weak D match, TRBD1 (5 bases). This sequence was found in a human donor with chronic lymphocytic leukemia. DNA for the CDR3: TGTGCCAGTAGTATTGGCAGGGACACTGAAGCTTTCTTT. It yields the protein CASSIGRDTEAFF.